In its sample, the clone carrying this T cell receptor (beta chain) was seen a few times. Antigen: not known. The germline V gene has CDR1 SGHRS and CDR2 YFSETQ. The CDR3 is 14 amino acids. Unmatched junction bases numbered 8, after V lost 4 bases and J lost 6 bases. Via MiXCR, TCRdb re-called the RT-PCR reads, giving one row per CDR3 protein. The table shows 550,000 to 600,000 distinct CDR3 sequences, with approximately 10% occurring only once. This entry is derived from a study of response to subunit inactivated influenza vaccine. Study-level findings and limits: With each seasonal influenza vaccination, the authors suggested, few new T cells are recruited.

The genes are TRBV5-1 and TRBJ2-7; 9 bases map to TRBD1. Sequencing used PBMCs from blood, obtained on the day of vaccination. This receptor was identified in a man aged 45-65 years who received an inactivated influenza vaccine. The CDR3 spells CASSTGTGLLEQYF. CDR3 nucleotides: TGCGCCAGCAGCACTGGGACAGGGTTACTCGAGCAGTACTTC. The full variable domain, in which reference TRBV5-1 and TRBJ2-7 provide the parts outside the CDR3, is KAGVTQTPRYLIKTRGQQVTLSCSPISGHRSVSWYQQTPGQGLQFLFEYFSETQRNKGNFPGRFSGRQFSNSRSEMNVSTLELGDSALYLCASSTGTGLLEQYFGPGTRLTVT.